The following is a TCR beta chain sequence with its context. Its antigen is unknown. A much bigger clone sits one base away, suggesting this may be a read error. The data originate from a study of CD8 T cells in ankylosing spondylitis. The authors made TCR beta libraries by quantitative 5'-RACE with molecular barcodes. TCRdb analysed the 5' RACE reads with MiXCR anew, one entry per CDR3 protein. The sample includes about 510,000 distinct CDR3 sequences, about 5.2% of them seen just once. The CDR3 has 11 residues. General study findings and limits: In reactive arthritis synovial fluid and blood, some motif variants had been reported before. Matched ankylosing spondylitis synovial fluid reportedly showed significant enrichment of disease-linked clones. Disease-linked clones bore a CD8+ phenotype, appearing relatively rarely in peripheral blood. One TCR beta motif, made up of several highly homologous variants, appeared characteristic of ankylosing spondylitis blood.

The sample taken for sequencing was blood, either unsorted or a sorted T cell fraction (not recorded which). The rearrangement uses TRBV21-1 and TRBJ2-1. TRBV21-1 corresponds to a pseudogene. This TCR was sampled from a male donor with ankylosing spondylitis. The CDR3 DNA sequence: TGTGCCAGCAGTCACGGGGTTGAGCAGTTCTTC. This encodes CASSHGVEQFF.